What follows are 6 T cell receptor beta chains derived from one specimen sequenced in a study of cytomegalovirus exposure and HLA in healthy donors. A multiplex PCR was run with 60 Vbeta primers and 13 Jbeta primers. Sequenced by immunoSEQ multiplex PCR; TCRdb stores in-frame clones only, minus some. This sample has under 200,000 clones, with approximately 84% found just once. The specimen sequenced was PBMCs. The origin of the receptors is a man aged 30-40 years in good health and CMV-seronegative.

CDR3 DNA: TGCGCCAGCAGCTTTGGACAGGGGAATCAGCCCCAGCATTTT. It encodes CASSFGQGNQPQHF. J is TRBJ1-5 and V is TRBV5-1, with 9 bases aligning to TRBD1. Per the germline V gene, CDR1 is SGHRS and CDR2 is YFSETQ. Trimming at V came to 2 bases and at J to 4 bases, leaving 1 base not matched to a gene. The CDR3 is made up of 14 amino acids. The full variable domain, with the rest looked up from reference TRBV5-1 and TRBJ1-5, is KAGVTQTPRYLIKTRGQQVTLSCSPISGHRSVSWYQQTPGQGLQFLFEYFSETQRNKGNFPGRFSGRQFSNSRSEMNVSTLELGDSALYLCASSFGQGNQPQHFGDGTRLSIL.

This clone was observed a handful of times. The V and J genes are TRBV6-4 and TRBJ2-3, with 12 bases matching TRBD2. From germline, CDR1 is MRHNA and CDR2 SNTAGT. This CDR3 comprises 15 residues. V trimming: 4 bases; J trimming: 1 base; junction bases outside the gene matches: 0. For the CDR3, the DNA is TGTGCCAGCAGTGGGACTAGCGGGGGCACAGATACGCAGTATTTT. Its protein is CASSGTSGGTDTQYF.

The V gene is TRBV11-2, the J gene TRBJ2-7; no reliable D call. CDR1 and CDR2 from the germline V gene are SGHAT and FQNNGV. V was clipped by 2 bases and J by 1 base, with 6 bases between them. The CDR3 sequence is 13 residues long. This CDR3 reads CASSLTDSYEQYF. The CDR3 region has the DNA TGTGCCAGCAGCTTAACAGATTCCTACGAGCAGTACTTC.

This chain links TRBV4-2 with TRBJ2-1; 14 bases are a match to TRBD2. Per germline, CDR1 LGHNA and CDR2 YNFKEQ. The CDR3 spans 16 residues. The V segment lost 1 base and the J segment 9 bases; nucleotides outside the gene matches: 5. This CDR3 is CASSQGGTSGGVEQFF. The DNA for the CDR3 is TGTGCCAGCAGCCAAGGGGGGACTAGCGGGGGCGTTGAGCAGTTCTTC.

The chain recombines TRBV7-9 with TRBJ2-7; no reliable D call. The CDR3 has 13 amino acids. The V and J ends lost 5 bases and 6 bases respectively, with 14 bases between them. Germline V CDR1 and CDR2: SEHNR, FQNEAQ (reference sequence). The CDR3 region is CASSPSVSGEQYF. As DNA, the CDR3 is TGTGCCAGCAGCCCCAGCGTCTCCGGCGAGCAGTACTTC. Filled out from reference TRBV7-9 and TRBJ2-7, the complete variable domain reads DTGVSQNPRHKITKRGQNVTFRCDPISEHNRLYWYRQTLGQGPEFLTYFQNEAQLEKSRLLSDRFSAERPKGSFSTLEIQRTEQGDSAMYLCASSPSVSGEQYFGPGTRLTVT.

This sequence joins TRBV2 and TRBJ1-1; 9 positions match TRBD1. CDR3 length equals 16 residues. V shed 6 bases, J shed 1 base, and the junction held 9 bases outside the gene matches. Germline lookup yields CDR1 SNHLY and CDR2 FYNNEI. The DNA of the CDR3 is TGTGCCAGCAGCGCTACAGGGGGCGCGGGGAACACTGAAGCTTTCTTT. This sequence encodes CASSATGGAGNTEAFF.